Below are 22 T cell receptor beta chains sequenced from a single sample in a study of cytomegalovirus exposure and HLA in healthy donors. The PCR had 60 Vbeta and 13 Jbeta primers. Measured with immunoSEQ multiplex PCR; TCRdb has only the in-frame clones, and not every one. The sample lists some 120,000 clones, approximately 82% occurring once. The sequencing input was PBMCs. The receptors originated from a woman younger than 35 in good health and CMV-seropositive.

This sequence joins TRBV27 and TRBJ1-3; D is uncertain. V was clipped by 0 bases and J by 4 bases, with 7 bases between them. The CDR3 extends over 14 amino acids. Germline V lookup: CDR1 MNHEY, CDR2 SMNVEV (reference sequence). The CDR3 spells CASSLSRRGNTIYF. The CDR3 DNA reads as TGTGCCAGCAGTTTATCTCGTCGGGGAAACACCATATATTTT.

This sequence joins TRBV2 and TRBJ2-1, with D tentatively TRBD1 (5 bases). CDR3 length: 14 residues. The germline V gene has CDR1 SNHLY and CDR2 FYNNEI. V lost 3 bases and J lost 8, with 14 bases in between. The CDR3 protein is CASSDGGARDEQFF. The CDR3 bases are TGTGCCAGCAGTGATGGTGGGGCCCGCGATGAGCAGTTCTTC.

The sample holds one count of this clone. The chain employs TRBV18 and TRBJ2-6; possible D gene TRBD2, 6 bases. The CDR3 covers 15 residues. The V and J ends lost 6 bases and 2 bases respectively, with 11 bases between them. Germline lookup yields CDR1 KGHSH and CDR2 LQKENI. CDR3 nucleotide sequence: TGTGCCAGCTCCCCGGAGGGGCCTGGGGCCAACGTCCTGACTTTC. Translated, it gives CASSPEGPGANVLTF.

This clone was counted only a few times. The rearrangement uses TRBV10-3 and TRBJ2-5; a weak D match, TRBD1 (6 bases). This CDR3 is 12 amino acids long. Germline values: CDR1 ENHRY, CDR2 SYGVKD. Trimming stripped 2 bases from V and 9 bases from J, with 10 bases between. The CDR3 is CAISENRQAQYF. DNA of the CDR3: TGTGCCATCAGTGAGAACAGACAGGCCCAGTACTTC.

V usage is TRBV28 and J usage is TRBJ2-1; D is perhaps TRBD1 (5 bases). This CDR3 contains 13 residues. V was pared by 6 bases and J by 8 bases, with 14 bases between. CDR1 and CDR2 from the germline V gene are MDHEN and SYDVKM. The CDR3 bases are TGTGCCAGCAGGTGGGGCGGAAAAGATGAGCAGTTCTTC. Protein product: CASRWGGKDEQFF.

The chain uses TRBV18 and TRBJ1-2; 7 bases match TRBD1. V lost 3 bases, J lost 5 bases, and 3 bases stayed unmatched. This CDR3 spans 13 amino acids. CDR1 is KGHSH and CDR2 is LQKENI in the germline V gene. The CDR3 reads CASSPDREYGYTF. The CDR3 DNA sequence: TGTGCCAGCTCACCCGACAGGGAATATGGCTACACCTTC.

This clone has just a few counts. The chain has TRBV6-5 and TRBJ2-1, with a possible D match to TRBD2 (6 bases). There are 15 residues in the CDR3. CDR1 and CDR2 from the germline V gene are MNHEY and SVGAGI. Trimming removed 5 bases from V and 1 base from J, with 12 bases in between. The CDR3 DNA follows: TGTGCCAGCAGTCAACTGGGGGGTTCCTACAATGAGCAGTTCTTC. This gives the protein CASSQLGGSYNEQFF.

This chain's CDR3 is CASSPRTLTNTGELFF. CDR3 nucleotide sequence: TGTGCCAGCAGCCCCCGGACACTAACGAACACCGGGGAGCTGTTTTTT. The chain has TRBV7-9 and TRBJ2-2, with D possibly matching TRBD1 (5 bases). The CDR3 extends over 16 amino acids. The germline gives CDR1 SEHNR, CDR2 FQNEAQ (reference sequence). Between the trimmed V and J ends, which lost 5 bases and 0 bases, there was a span of 13 bases.

The chain has TRBV10-3 and TRBJ2-7, with 8 bases aligning to TRBD2. J lost 3 bases, V lost 8 bases, and 3 bases had no gene match. Germline V gives CDR1 ENHRY, CDR2 SYGVKD. CDR3 length: 12 residues. The CDR3: CAIRAGGYEQYF. The CDR3, as DNA: TGTGCCATCCGGGCGGGGGGCTACGAGCAGTACTTC.

This chain connects TRBV19 to TRBJ1-1, with unresolved D. V was shortened by 3 bases and J by 0 bases, with 8 bases between the two germline ends. CDR3 length: 14 amino acids. Germline values: CDR1 LNHDA, CDR2 SQIVND (reference sequence). The CDR3 coding sequence is TGTGCCAGTAGTATCCTCAGTTTGAACACTGAAGCTTTCTTT. Translating gives CASSILSLNTEAFF.

V is TRBV7-9 and J is TRBJ1-1; D gene uncertain. Germline assignment: CDR1 SEHNR and CDR2 FQNEAQ (reference sequence). The CDR3 length is 15 residues. The V end lost 1 base, the J end lost 1 base, and 10 bases lay between the germline ends. This chain's CDR3 is CASSLGVRQNTEAFF. In DNA form, the CDR3 reads TGTGCCAGCAGCTTAGGAGTGAGGCAGAACACTGAAGCTTTCTTT.

This rearrangement joins TRBV7-2 to TRBJ2-7, with TRBD2 identical over 7 bases. Germline CDR1 reads SGHTA; CDR2 reads FQGNSA. Trimming at V came to 6 bases and at J to 7 bases, leaving 9 bases not matched to a gene. CDR3 size: 13 residues. The CDR3 reads CASSYLVGGEQYF. CDR3 sequence (DNA): TGTGCCAGCAGTTACCTAGTGGGAGGGGAGCAGTACTTC.

The J gene is TRBJ2-7, the V gene TRBV7-3; 9 nucleotides line up with TRBD1. Germline-derived CDR1 and CDR2 are SGHTA and FQGTGA. CDR3 length: 16 residues. Germline trimming cut 0 bases from V and 6 bases from J; bases unmatched to any gene: 9. The CDR3: CASSLTTGTGLSEQYF. As DNA, the CDR3 is TGTGCCAGCAGCTTAACGACGGGGACAGGGCTATCCGAGCAGTACTTC. The whole variable domain, filled in from reference TRBV7-3 and TRBJ2-7, reads GAGVSQTPSNKVTEKGKYVELRCDPISGHTALYWYRQSLGQGPEFLIYFQGTGAADDSGLPNDRFFAVRPEGSVSTLKIQRTERGDSAVYLCASSLTTGTGLSEQYFGPGTRLTVT.

The genes are TRBV25-1 and TRBJ2-1, with D possibly matching TRBD2 (6 bases). Germline lookup yields CDR1 MGHDK and CDR2 SYGVNS. V lost 2 bases and J 7 bases, leaving 15 bases between the germline ends. This CDR3 spans 15 amino acids. For the CDR3, the DNA is TGTGCCAGCAGTGAACCCCCAGGAGGGGTGAATGAGCAGTTCTTC. It yields the protein CASSEPPGGVNEQFF.

The chain joins TRBV19 to TRBJ2-3, with D possibly being TRBD2 (6 bases). From germline, CDR1 is LNHDA and CDR2 SQIVND (reference sequence). V lost 4 bases, J lost 3 bases, and 11 bases lay in between. The CDR3 consists of 14 residues. CDR3 bases: TGTGCCAGTAGTAATAGGGGAGGAACAGATACGCAGTATTTT. This codes for CASSNRGGTDTQYF.

This chain connects TRBV19 to TRBJ2-7, with a possible D match to TRBD1 (6 bases). Germline-derived CDR1 and CDR2 are LNHDA and SQIVND (reference sequence). Trimming took off 7 bases at V and 1 base at J, with 11 bases between the two ends. The CDR3 extends over 13 amino acids. CDR3 DNA sequence: TGTGCCAGTAAGGACAGAGGATCCTACGAGCAGTACTTC. Translation gives CASKDRGSYEQYF.

This clone was counted between two and nine times. The CDR3 DNA reads TGTGCCAGTACCCAGGGGTATTATTCACCCCTCCACTTT. Its translation: CASTQGYYSPLHF. This chain uses TRBV19 with TRBJ1-6; possible D gene TRBD1, 6 bases. The CDR3 length is 13 residues. CDR1 is LNHDA and CDR2 is SQIVND in the germline V gene (reference sequence). The germline V and J ends were trimmed by 7 bases and 8 bases, with 12 bases remaining between them.

The chain uses TRBV27 and TRBJ2-3; no clear D. This CDR3 is 13 amino acids long. V was cut by 2 bases and J by 0 bases, with 3 bases left in between. Germline-derived CDR1 and CDR2 are MNHEY and SMNVEV (reference sequence). This CDR3 reads CASSLGSTDTQYF. The DNA of the CDR3 is TGTGCCAGCAGTTTAGGCAGCACAGATACGCAGTATTTT.

This clone came up a few times. J is TRBJ2-7 and V is TRBV5-4, with 8 positions matching TRBD1. This CDR3 is 15 amino acids long. V lost 4 bases and J lost 6; bases outside the gene matches: 12. The germline gives CDR1 SGHNT, CDR2 YYREEE (reference sequence). The chain's CDR3 is CASSATGESVGEQYF. CDR3 DNA: TGTGCCAGCAGCGCGACAGGGGAATCGGTGGGCGAGCAGTACTTC.

The chain uses TRBV4-1 and TRBJ1-1; no definite D call. V lost 7 bases and J lost 6, with 12 bases in between. CDR1 MGHRA and CDR2 YSYEKL come from the germline V gene. The length of the CDR3 is 12 residues. CDR3 sequence: CASTGGSAEAFF. The DNA for the CDR3 is TGCGCCAGCACTGGAGGGTCCGCTGAAGCTTTCTTT.

The chain combines TRBV30 with TRBJ1-1; D unclear. This CDR3 has 13 amino acids. CDR1 and CDR2 from the germline V gene are GTSNPN and SVGIG (reference sequence). The germline V and J ends were trimmed by 0 bases and 0 bases, with 5 bases remaining between them. This chain's CDR3 is CAWSVRVNTEAFF. The CDR3 DNA sequence: TGTGCCTGGAGTGTACGGGTGAACACTGAAGCTTTCTTT.

This chain links TRBV6-1 with TRBJ1-2; no clear D gene. The germline V gene encodes CDR1 MNHNS and CDR2 SASEGT. CDR3 size: 14 residues. Trimming cost V 7 bases and J 4 bases, with 16 bases left between them. CDR3 nucleotide sequence: TGTGCCAGCACAAGCGACTTGAGGGTCTATGGCTACACCTTC. This encodes CASTSDLRVYGYTF.